This TCR beta chain was sequenced for a study of T cells in Graves' hyperthyroidism and ophthalmopathy (dated by TCRdb to between 2018 and 2020). As for the study more broadly: A discovery cohort of approximately 97 patients, 43 with Graves' ophthalmopathy and about 58 with stable Graves' hyperthyroidism, was used to find distinguishing TCR V-J signatures. Prospective prediction of ophthalmopathy was tested in an independent validation cohort of 18 to 20 hyperthyroidism patients and some 17 patients who later progressed to ophthalmopathy. The approximately 95 discovery patients were divided at random into training and test sets in a 7:3 ratio. In addition, the study compared T-cell repertoires in thyroid tissue and in blood from roughly six Graves' hyperthyroidism patients. Once sampling was done, hyperthyroidism patients were given methimazole at a starting dose of 30 mg daily, whereas ophthalmopathy patients were given high-dose intravenous methylprednisolone. According to the paper, TCR Vbeta CDR3 sequencing was carried out on 120 to 150 peripheral blood samples, which came from about 45 ophthalmopathy, 75 to 80 hyperthyroidism and roughly 17 progressor patients.

To note about this clonotype: Its binding antigen is unknown. Per-base qualities were not stored, and no clone one base away is much larger.

Any patient with an uncontrolled infection, another autoimmune disease, pregnancy or lactation was excluded. Diagnoses were established on the basis of clinical symptoms, serum thyroxine and TRAb, thyroid ultrasound, and orbital computed tomography. Total RNA was extracted with Trizol reagent, and quality was checked on an Agilent 2100 Bioanalyzer. The TCR beta CDR3 regions were amplified from the RNA transcripts. The first round of RT-PCR for the TCR CDR3 was performed with the HTBI primer set and the Qiagen OneStep RT-PCR kit. The libraries were constructed in a second round of multiplex PCR and then size-selected and purified. Libraries were sequenced paired-end with 100 bp reads on an Illumina HiSeq2000. The original methods were these. SOAPnuke was used to process the raw data, throwing out any read that contained adapters or uncalled bases, had a mean Phred below 15, or lacked an exact constant-primer or identifier match. COPE v1.2.5 was used to merge the high-quality paired reads, and each unique nucleotide sequence was defined as a clonotype. Clonotypes were aligned to IMGT TRBV, TRBD and TRBJ reference segments using MiTCR v1.1. The analysis included only V-J combinations with a frequency above 0.0001, which together covered 99% to 99.2% of the repertoires. A TCS score was defined as the ratio between F50 (clonal expansion) and ExV (chaos), using BLOSUM62-based TCRdist between CDR3 peptides within each V-J. Welch's t-statistics and random forest reduced some 510 V-J features to some 14, which were used in a naive Bayes classifier (R e1071). The Morisita-Horn index was used to measure how similar the thyroid and blood repertoires were. The raw public data were reprocessed by TCRdb itself: fastp quality trimming at Q25, MiXCR clonotype calling, in-frame beta chains only. Records with the same CDR3 protein are collapsed into one entry carrying the most frequent genes and DNA. TCRdb, rather than the study authors, made the V and J calls. For this sample there are 500,000 to 600,000 distinct CDR3 sequences; around 45% appear just once. Clones ranked in the top ten supply roughly 20% of the sample.

Overall study outcomes, separate from this receptor: No statistical method was used to set the sample size in advance, and investigators knew the group allocation. In validation, the model predicted progression to ophthalmopathy with around 71% sensitivity and less than 80% specificity, a median of approximately 6.5 months before onset. Most expanded thyroid clonotypes (frequency above 0.001) were also found in blood, which suggests that blood repertoires may mirror thyroid immune responses. Ophthalmopathy was separated from stable hyperthyroidism by a 13 V-J signature model, with 85% to 90% sensitivity and roughly 81% specificity obtained in cross-validation and 80%/75% obtained in testing.

Measured from the cysteine to the phenylalanine, the CDR3 is 14 residues long. Just CDR3 DNA is preserved here, 42 bases in frame from base 1. V loses 6 bases of germline sequence and J loses 6 bases, and the interval between the two ends is 21 bases. Per the germline V gene (reference sequence), DFQATT is the CDR1 and SNEGSKA is the CDR2. In this chain, TRBV20-1 is recombined with TRBJ2-7; the D gene is possibly TRBD1 or TRBD2, each agreeing over 5 bases. The source is an adult woman with Graves' disease, either hyperthyroidism or ophthalmopathy (not recorded which). Sequencing was carried out using peripheral blood or thyroid tissue (not recorded which). For the CDR3, the sequence is CSAQSGGGAREQYF. The nucleotides are TGCAGTGCCCAGTCTGGGGGTGGGGCTCGCGAGCAGTACTTC.